This is a list of T cell receptor beta chains from one sample in a study of T cell repertoires in cytomegalovirus infection. TCRdb re-derived calls from the reads in MiXCR, one entry per CDR3 protein. Among 200,000 to 300,000 distinct CDR3 sequences listed, roughly 15% were seen once. The specimen was PBMCs. The source is a human donor in good health (CMV status not recorded). Some clones in this sample may be carry-over from other donors' samples. The conserved cysteine and the conserved F or W are not part of the CDR3 here.

TRBV25-1,TRBJ2-2,ASSEWGQLTGELF
TRBV7-9,TRBJ2-2,ASSPPGTSNTGELF
TRBV11-2,TRBJ2-3,ASSLVSDRGTNTQY
TRBV7-2,TRBJ1-3,ASSLQVTSGNTIY
TRBV10-3,TRBJ2-3,AISDADQGTDTQY
TRBV18,TRBJ1-1,ASSDINTEAF
TRBV20-1,TRBJ1-6,SASQTVHSPLH
TRBV29-1,TRBJ2-5,SGFGPNEETQY
TRBV15,TRBJ1-4,ATSRDLRRPKEKLF
TRBV20-1,TRBJ2-1,SANPFSGTGSNEQF
TRBV7-2,TRBJ2-7,ASSRLQY